This T cell receptor beta chain was recovered during a study of T cells in Graves' hyperthyroidism and ophthalmopathy (dated by TCRdb to the late 2010s). About the investigation overall: Peripheral blood was collected at initial diagnosis, before any treatment. In roughly six Graves' hyperthyroidism patients, the study also compared T-cell repertoires from thyroid tissue with T-cell repertoires from blood. Prospective prediction of ophthalmopathy was tested in an independent validation cohort consisting of about 19 hyperthyroidism patients and approximately 16 patients who later progressed to ophthalmopathy. To identify TCR V-J signatures that set the groups apart, the researchers used a discovery cohort of 100 patients, made up of under 50 with Graves' ophthalmopathy and some 60 with stable Graves' hyperthyroidism. Once sampling was done, hyperthyroidism patients were given methimazole at a starting dose of 30 mg daily, whereas ophthalmopathy patients were given high-dose intravenous methylprednisolone. For training and testing, the 100 or so patients in the discovery cohort were randomly divided in a 7:3 ratio. According to the paper, TCR Vbeta CDR3 sequencing was carried out on about 140 peripheral blood samples, which came from fewer than 50 ophthalmopathy, fewer than 80 hyperthyroidism and approximately 17 progressor patients. The study at large found these results: Ophthalmopathy was separated from stable hyperthyroidism by a 13 V-J signature model, with approximately 85% sensitivity and roughly 81% specificity obtained in cross-validation and 80%/75% obtained in testing. Most expanded thyroid clonotypes (frequency above 0.001) were also detected in blood, suggesting blood repertoires may reflect thyroid immune responses. Sample size was not statistically predetermined, and blinding of investigators to group allocation was not performed. During validation, the model predicted progression to ophthalmopathy a median of about 6.3 months ahead of onset, with around 65% sensitivity and around 72% specificity.

V is pruned by 3 bases and J by 1 base, leaving 11 bases of the junction without a gene match. The CDR3 spans 19 residues, from the cysteine through the phenylalanine. The retained sequence is limited to the CDR3, 57 bases, with the frame set at the first base. CDR1 and CDR2 are read off the germline V gene (reference sequence) as MNHNY and SVGAGI. This clonotype was seen only a few times. The clone's antigen remains unknown. No per-base quality is available; no much larger clone lies one base away. Ophthalmopathy patients had moderately to severely active disease, Clinical Activity Score of at least 3, NOSPECS grade of at least 4, and duration under 3 months. Any patient with an uncontrolled infection, another autoimmune disease, pregnancy or lactation was excluded. Diagnoses were established on the basis of clinical symptoms, serum thyroxine and TRAb, thyroid ultrasound, and orbital computed tomography. PBMCs were isolated from about 10 ml of fresh peripheral blood by Ficoll-Paque density gradient centrifugation. Trizol reagent was used to extract total RNA, and RNA quality was then checked on an Agilent 2100 Bioanalyzer.

The TCR beta CDR3 regions were amplified from the RNA transcripts. A first-round RT-PCR of the TCR CDR3 used the HTBI primer set with the Qiagen OneStep RT-PCR kit. Libraries were constructed in a second round of multiplex PCR, after which size selection and purification were carried out. The libraries were sequenced on an Illumina HiSeq2000 using paired-end 100 bp reads. Per the original workflow: SOAPnuke was used to process the raw data, with reads discarded if the reads contained adapters or uncalled bases, had a mean Phred below 15, or lacked an exact constant-primer or identifier match. COPE v1.2.5 was used to merge the high-quality paired reads, and each unique nucleotide sequence was defined as a clonotype. MiTCR v1.1 was used to align clonotypes to the IMGT TRBV, TRBD and TRBJ reference segments. Analysis was restricted to V-J combinations with a frequency above 0.0001, which covered 98% to 99.2% of repertoires. A TCS score was defined as the ratio between F50 (clonal expansion) and ExV (chaos), using BLOSUM62-based TCRdist between CDR3 peptides within each V-J. Welch's t-statistics and random forest reduced approximately 520 V-J features to about 12, which were used in a naive Bayes classifier (R e1071). TCRdb trimmed public reads at Q25 via fastp, called clones via MiXCR and kept in-frame beta chains. Each record represents a unique CDR3 protein, reported with the most common genes and DNA among its rows. What appears here as the V and J calls and clone size reflects TCRdb's work, not the paper's. The sample table shows roughly 600,000 distinct CDR3 sequences, and about 14% are seen once. In total, the top ten clones hold roughly an eighth of the sample.

This clonotype originated in a woman between 45 and 65 years old with Graves' ophthalmopathy. Material for sequencing was blood. The rearrangement joined TRBV6-6 to TRBJ2-2; 10 middle bases align to TRBD2. Here is the DNA: TGTGCCAGCAGTTATTGGGGTCCGGCTAGCGGGAGGAACACCGGGGAGCTGTTTTTT. Its translation is CASSYWGPASGRNTGELFF.